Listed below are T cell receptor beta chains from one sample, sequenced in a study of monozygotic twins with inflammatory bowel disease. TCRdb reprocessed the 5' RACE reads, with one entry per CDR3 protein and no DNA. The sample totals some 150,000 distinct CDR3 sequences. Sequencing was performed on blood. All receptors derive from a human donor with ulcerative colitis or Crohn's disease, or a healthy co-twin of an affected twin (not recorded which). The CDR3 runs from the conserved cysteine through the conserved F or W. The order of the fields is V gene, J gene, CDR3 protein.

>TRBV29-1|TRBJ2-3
CSVELAGLDTQYF
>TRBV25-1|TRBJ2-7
CASNPGTASYEQYF
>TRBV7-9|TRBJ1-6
CASSRYRGSNSPLHF
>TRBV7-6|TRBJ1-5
CASSPRETQPQHF
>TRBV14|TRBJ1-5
CASSRSRESFPGNQPQHF
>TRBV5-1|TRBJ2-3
CASTSDGYSTDTQYF
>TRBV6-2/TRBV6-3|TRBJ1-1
CASSYSGTAEAFF
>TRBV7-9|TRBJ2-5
CASSLVISRRETQYF
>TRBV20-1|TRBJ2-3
CSAIGTLSTDTQYF
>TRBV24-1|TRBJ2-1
CATSDFELGNNEQFF
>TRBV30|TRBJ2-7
CAWSAGHANEQYF
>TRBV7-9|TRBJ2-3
CASSPVGESTDTQYF
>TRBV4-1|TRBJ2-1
CASSRSTGSEQFF
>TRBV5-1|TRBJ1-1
CASTFSGDTEAFF
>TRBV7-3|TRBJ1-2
CASSLTSGNYYGYTF